This T cell receptor (beta chain) originates from a study of human versus mouse CDR3 diversity and MHC coevolution. Only in-frame clones appear in the TCRdb table, and some are missing; sequencing was by immunoSEQ multiplex PCR. The repertoire consists of around 74,000 clones, with 85% to 95% occurring once and the leading ten covering about 0.14%. CDR1 is SGHVS, CDR2 FNYEAQ, per germline. This CDR3 comprises 19 residues. V lost 1 base to trimming and J lost 0 bases, with 21 bases between them. The TCR sequence derives from a person aged 30 to 69 in good health. This chain uses TRBV7-6 with TRBJ2-5; a weak D match, TRBD2 (6 bases). Sequenced material: naive CD4+ T cells from blood. The subset: CD45RO-negative CD62L-positive naive CD4 T cells. The CDR3 nucleotides read TGTGCCAGCAGCTTAGGGACGGGGCCGGGACTCCTAAACCAAGAGACCCAGTACTTC. It is translated as CASSLGTGPGLLNQETQYF.